Below, one T cell receptor beta chain is given with its context. Germline V gives CDR1 LGHDT, CDR2 YNNKEL (reference sequence). V lost 1 base, J lost 11 bases, and 18 bases lay in between. The CDR3 runs 15 residues. This record belongs to a study of blood T cell repertoires in COVID-19. Study-wide background: From the United States, Italy and Spain came samples of acute and convalescent COVID-19.

Some clones are missing from TCRdb's copy, which holds only in-frame ones; the method was immunoSEQ multiplex PCR. The data hold about 150,000 clones, with about 80% observed a single time. J is TRBJ1-5 and V is TRBV3-1 (or the pseudogene TRBV3-2); TRBD1 might be the D (6 bases). The source material was peripheral blood. The sequence came from a woman aged 55-70 years with acute or convalescent COVID-19. CDR3 in amino acids: CASSQGEGGVSAQHF. As DNA, the CDR3 is TGTGCCAGCAGCCAAGGAGAAGGGGGAGTATCGGCCCAGCATTTT.